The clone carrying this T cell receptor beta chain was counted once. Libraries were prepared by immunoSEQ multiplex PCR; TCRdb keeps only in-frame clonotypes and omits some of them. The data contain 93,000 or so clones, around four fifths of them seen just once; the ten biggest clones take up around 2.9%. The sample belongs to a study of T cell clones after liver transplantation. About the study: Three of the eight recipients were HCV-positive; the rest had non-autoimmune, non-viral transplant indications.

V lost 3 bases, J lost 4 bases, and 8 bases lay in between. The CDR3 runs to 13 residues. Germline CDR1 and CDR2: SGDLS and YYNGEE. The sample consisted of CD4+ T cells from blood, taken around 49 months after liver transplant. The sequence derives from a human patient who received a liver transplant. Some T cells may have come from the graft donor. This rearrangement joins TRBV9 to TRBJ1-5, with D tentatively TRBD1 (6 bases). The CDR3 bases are TGTGCCAGCAGCGGGGGGCTAAATCAGCCCCAGCATTTT. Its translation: CASSGGLNQPQHF.